What follows are 24 T cell receptor beta chains derived from one specimen sequenced in a study of T-cell reconstitution after alpha-beta-depleted transplantation in children (dated by TCRdb to the mid-2010s). General study outcomes and caveats: Over the following months the frequencies of hyperexpanded clones went down, and after one year T-cell counts and TCRbeta diversity were mostly credited to newly produced T cells.

The method was PCR. The run used an Illumina HiSeq 2500. TCR library preparation used molecular barcoding, with unique molecular identifiers applied to normalize quantification of the TCRbeta repertoire. The public reads were quality trimmed at Q25 with fastp and then assembled into clones with MiXCR by TCRdb, keeping productive beta chains. Merged by CDR3 protein, the rows form single entries marked with the most common genes and DNA. The sample table lists about 300,000 distinct CDR3 sequences, around 7.3% of them with a count of one. Clones ranked in the top ten supply approximately 9% of the sample. Per the publication, the treatment or condition label means: allogeneic hematopoietic cell transplantation with graft depleted of TCRalphabeta T cells and CD19 B cells. Their antigen targets remain unknown. Sequences were derived from peripheral blood, sampled 360 days after TCRalphabeta/CD19-depleted stem cell transplant. The receptor source for this set is a female patient younger than 10 who had a stem cell transplant for Fanconi anemia, so the T cells may come from the graft donor.

J is TRBJ2-2 and V is TRBV2; no firm D call. Per the germline V gene, CDR1 is SNHLY and CDR2 is FYNNEI. Trimming removed 2 bases at V and 0 bases at J, with 4 bases between. CDR3 size: 14 residues. Here the CDR3 reads CASSELANTGELFF. The CDR3, as DNA: TGTGCCAGCAGTGAACTAGCGAACACCGGGGAGCTGTTTTTT.

The chain has TRBV7-6 and TRBJ1-4; D possibly corresponds to TRBD1 (5 bases). CDR1 and CDR2 (germline): SGHVS, FNYEAQ. V gave up 1 base and J gave up 4 bases, with 16 bases separating them. The CDR3 consists of 17 residues. The CDR3 coding sequence is TGTGCCAGCAGCTTAGTCCGAGGGTTGGGGGTTAATGAAAAACTGTTTTTT. This encodes CASSLVRGLGVNEKLFF.

This chain connects TRBV30 to TRBJ2-1; D is possibly TRBD1 or TRBD2 (6 bases each). This CDR3 has 15 amino acids. Trimming shortened V by 5 bases and J by 9 bases, and 23 bases separated the two germline ends. Germline V gene lookup returns CDR1 GTSNPN and CDR2 SVGIG (reference sequence). The CDR3 DNA is TGTGCCTGGGGGGTGTGGGACGGGGGCTTGGCTGAGCAGTTCTTC. This gives the protein CAWGVWDGGLAEQFF.

This clonotype has ten or more counts. The chain has TRBV6-2 or TRBV6-3 and TRBJ2-1; D is possibly TRBD2 (6 bases). V was clipped by 2 bases and J by 0 bases, with 14 bases between them. This CDR3 has 17 residues. Germline assignment: CDR1 MNHEY and CDR2 SVGEGT. This CDR3 is CASSYRDWPSSYNEQFF. CDR3 DNA sequence: TGTGCCAGCAGTTACAGGGACTGGCCTAGCTCCTACAATGAGCAGTTCTTC.

This clonotype occurred a few times. The CDR3 DNA is TGTGCCAGCAGTGACCGACTAGCGACGGGGGCCAACGTCCTGACTTTC. Encoded protein: CASSDRLATGANVLTF. This chain connects TRBV2 to TRBJ2-6; 8 bases are shared with TRBD2. Germline lookup yields CDR1 SNHLY and CDR2 FYNNEI. CDR3 length equals 16 residues. J lost 4 bases, V lost 3 bases, and 5 bases had no gene match.

The chain combines TRBV15 with TRBJ1-5; D is undetermined. The V gene's germline CDR1 is LNHNV and CDR2 YYDKDF (reference sequence). V lost 1 base to trimming and J lost 0 bases, with 10 bases between them. The CDR3 loop spans 16 amino acids. CDR3 sequence reads: CATSRVGPYSNQPQHF. The CDR3 bases are TGTGCCACCAGCAGAGTGGGTCCCTATAGCAATCAGCCCCAGCATTTT.

There are many counts of this clonotype. This chain links TRBV20-1 with TRBJ1-5; D is unresolved. V was shortened by 3 bases and J by 5 bases, with 11 bases between the two germline ends. The CDR3 sequence is 13 residues long. Germline CDR1 is DFQATT and CDR2 is SNEGSKA (reference sequence). In nucleotides, the CDR3 is TGCAGTGCTAGTTTGGCCGTTTATCAGCCCCAGCATTTT. It specifies CSASLAVYQPQHF.

The sample holds many counts of this clonotype. The chain uses TRBV7-2 and TRBJ2-5; 14 nucleotides line up with TRBD2. Germline-derived CDR1 and CDR2 are SGHTA and FQGNSA. This CDR3 is 18 amino acids long. V shed 2 bases and J 5 bases; nucleotides not matched to a gene: 10. Written as DNA, the CDR3 is TGTGCCAGCAGCTTACGGGGGACTAGCGGGAGTTTCGGTGAGACCCAGTACTTC. Its protein is CASSLRGTSGSFGETQYF.

This clonotype is termed medium-sized. The chain joins TRBV28 to TRBJ2-1; TRBD2 matches at 10 bases. The CDR3 has 16 residues. J lost 7 bases, V lost 4 bases, and 10 bases had no gene match. CDR1 is MDHEN, CDR2 SYDVKM, per germline. The CDR3 region is CASSSLAGPPENEQFF. CDR3 in DNA: TGTGCCAGCAGTTCACTAGCGGGACCCCCTGAGAATGAGCAGTTCTTC.

This clonotype was observed at least ten times. The chain uses TRBV5-6 and TRBJ2-5, with D possibly TRBD1 on 5 matching bases. The germline gives CDR1 SGHDT, CDR2 YYEEEE. The length of the CDR3 is 13 residues. V lost 0 bases to trimming and J lost 3 bases, with 6 bases between them. This CDR3 reads CASSLGREETQYF. The CDR3 DNA reads as TGTGCCAGCAGCTTGGGCAGGGAAGAGACCCAGTACTTC.

This clonotype was counted ten times or more. The rearrangement uses TRBV20-1 and TRBJ2-1; D ambiguous. CDR3 length equals 15 residues. The germline V gene has CDR1 DFQATT and CDR2 SNEGSKA (reference sequence). V was pared by 0 bases and J by 0 bases, with 9 bases between. The CDR3 reads CSAREEASSYNEQFF. The CDR3 bases are TGCAGTGCTAGAGAAGAGGCTAGCTCCTACAATGAGCAGTTCTTC.

This clonotype was seen at least ten times. The chain uses TRBV7-3 and TRBJ2-6; TRBD2 is a possible D gene (5 bases). Trimming cost V 3 bases and J 1 base, with 7 bases left between them. This CDR3 comprises 15 residues. Germline CDR1 is SGHTA and CDR2 is FQGTGA. The CDR3 protein is CASSFGGSGANVLTF. The DNA of the CDR3 is TGTGCCAGCAGCTTTGGAGGTTCTGGGGCCAACGTCCTGACTTTC.

The chain recombines TRBV11-2 with TRBJ2-1; 13 nucleotides agree with TRBD2. The CDR3 covers 16 residues. Germline assignment: CDR1 SGHAT and CDR2 FQNNGV. V lost 3 bases, J lost 7 bases, and 6 bases stayed unmatched. The CDR3 DNA sequence: TGTGCCAGCAGCTTTTTACTAGCGGGGGGGCCTAATGAGCAGTTCTTC. Protein product: CASSFLLAGGPNEQFF.

The chain joins TRBV11-2 to TRBJ2-3, with TRBD1 identical over 7 bases. Trimming took 3 bases from V and 3 from J; bases not matched to a gene: 6. CDR3 size: 15 residues. Germline loops: CDR1 SGHAT, CDR2 FQNNGV. The CDR3, as DNA: TGTGCCAGCAGCTTTAGCGTCAGGGGGACAGATACGCAGTATTTT. Its translation is CASSFSVRGTDTQYF.

There are a few counts of this clonotype. This chain connects TRBV5-1 to TRBJ2-3, with 15 bases that match TRBD2. Germline V lookup: CDR1 SGHRS, CDR2 YFSETQ. The CDR3 has 17 amino acids. Trimming took 4 bases from V and 2 from J; bases not matched to a gene: 5. CDR3 nucleotides: TGCGCCAGCAGCGAAGGGACTAGCGGGGGGTTCACAGATACGCAGTATTTT. Amino acid sequence: CASSEGTSGGFTDTQYF.

This clonotype was counted ten times or more. The CDR3 nucleotides are TGTGCCATCAGTGACAAGGGGAACACCGGGGAGCTGTTTTTT. It yields the protein CAISDKGNTGELFF. This rearrangement joins TRBV10-3 to TRBJ2-2; D not certain. The V gene lost 3 bases and the J gene lost 1 base, with 6 bases spanning the gap. Germline V lookup: CDR1 ENHRY, CDR2 SYGVKD. The CDR3 contains 14 residues.

In its sample, this clonotype was seen many times. V gene TRBV5-5 combines with J gene TRBJ2-7; 7 nucleotides agree with TRBD1. Germline V gene data show CDR1 as SGHKS and CDR2 as YYEKEE (reference sequence). This CDR3 is built from 13 residues. Trimming took 8 bases from V and 0 from J; bases not matched to a gene: 5. DNA for the CDR3: TGTGCCAGTTCGGACAGGATCTCCTACGAGCAGTACGTC. Residues: CASSDRISYEQYV.

This rearrangement joins TRBV9 to TRBJ2-2; TRBD1 agrees at 8 bases. Per germline, CDR1 SGDLS and CDR2 YYNGEE. V lost 2 bases, J lost 2 bases, and 8 bases stayed unmatched. The CDR3 is 17 residues long. The CDR3 spells CASSVHRDRPNTGELFF. In nucleotides, the CDR3 is TGTGCCAGCAGCGTGCACCGGGACAGGCCTAACACCGGGGAGCTGTTTTTT.

This clonotype was seen at least ten times. The chain is built from TRBV2 and TRBJ2-3; TRBD2 might be the D (6 bases). This CDR3 is built from 15 residues. Germline CDR1 SNHLY, CDR2 FYNNEI. The V and J ends lost 4 bases and 1 base respectively, with 12 bases between them. Written as DNA, the CDR3 is TGTGCCAGCAGTGCCGGGGGATGGGGCACAGATACGCAGTATTTT. As protein: CASSAGGWGTDTQYF.

Many counts were recorded for this clonotype. The gene calls are TRBV5-1 and TRBJ2-7; 8 bases align to TRBD2. Germline V gene lookup returns CDR1 SGHRS and CDR2 YFSETQ. Trimming removed 0 bases from V and 6 bases from J; junction bases left unmatched: 11. The CDR3 covers 16 residues. The CDR3 loop is CASSLVWQRGHVEQYF. CDR3 DNA sequence: TGCGCCAGCAGCTTGGTGTGGCAGCGGGGGCATGTCGAGCAGTACTTC.

This clonotype was recorded many times. The chain employs TRBV6-1 and TRBJ1-5, with D perhaps TRBD1 (5 bases). Germline V CDR1 and CDR2: MNHNS, SASEGT. Trimming took off 3 bases at V and 6 bases at J, with 18 bases between the two ends. The CDR3 sequence is 16 residues long. CDR3 loop: CASSEWVGSGAQPQHF. Written as DNA, the CDR3 is TGTGCCAGCAGTGAGTGGGTGGGCAGTGGGGCTCAGCCCCAGCATTTT.

This clonotype turned up a few times. The V gene is TRBV11-2, the J gene TRBJ2-3; 14 bases align to TRBD2. Per germline, CDR1 SGHAT and CDR2 FQNNGV. With 5 bases clipped from V and 4 bases from J, the junction kept 11 bases outside the gene matches. This CDR3 has 18 amino acids. CDR3 sequence: CASSPRGTSGRFADTQYF. DNA for the CDR3: TGTGCCAGCAGCCCACGGGGGACTAGCGGGAGATTTGCAGATACGCAGTATTTT.

This clonotype was counted at least ten times. This chain connects TRBV9 to TRBJ2-1; D gene unclear. CDR1 and CDR2 (germline): SGDLS, YYNGEE. The CDR3 is 11 amino acids. Between the trimmed V and J ends, which lost 3 bases and 13 bases, there was a span of 11 bases. DNA for the CDR3: TGTGCCAGCAGCGCGACTGCTTTTCAGTTCTTC. Translating gives CASSATAFQFF.

This clonotype was recorded many times. The rearrangement uses TRBV7-8 and TRBJ1-1, with D hard to call. V lost 4 bases, J lost 5 bases, and 8 bases lay in between. Germline V CDR1 and CDR2: SGHVS, FQNEAQ. The CDR3 length is 12 residues. Here the CDR3 DNA reads TGTGCCAGCAGCTCACAGTGGACTGAAGCTTTCTTT. It is translated as CASSSQWTEAFF.